A single sample gave rise to the 20 T cell receptor beta chains below, sequenced in a study of blood T cells in healthy people across ages. Then a second PCR, running roughly 7 to 11 cycles, was carried out with a sample-barcoded 5' primer and a J-beta primer mix. A single record per CDR3 protein comes from TCRdb applying MiXCR to the 5' RACE reads. The table includes 1.4 million or so distinct CDR3 sequences, about 45% detected once. Specimen: blood. The receptors were sampled from a woman under 30 in good health.

The rearrangement uses TRBV7-2 and TRBJ1-4; D gene ambiguous. This CDR3 is built from 15 residues. Trimming removed 1 base at V and 4 bases at J, with 10 bases between. Germline V gene sequence: CDR1 SGHTA, CDR2 FQGNSA. The CDR3 loop is CASSLVGQINEKLFF. As DNA, the CDR3 is TGTGCCAGCAGCTTAGTGGGTCAGATTAATGAAAAACTGTTTTTT.

A few counts support this clonotype. One junction end does not reproduce the germline sequence, and a read error may be involved. The chain couples TRBV4-2 to TRBJ2-1, with a tentative D call TRBD2 (6 bases). The CDR3 is made up of 15 amino acids. CDR1 and CDR2 (germline): LGHNA, YNFKEQ. CDR3 region: CVSSPSPSAYNEQFF. DNA for the CDR3: TGTGTCAGCAGCCCGTCTCCTAGCGCCTACAATGAGCAGTTCTTC.

This clonotype occurred once. The chain couples TRBV7-2 to TRBJ2-3; D might be TRBD2 (6 bases). The V end was cut by 7 bases, the J end by 5 bases, with 22 bases between. Per germline, CDR1 SGHTA and CDR2 FQGNSA. The CDR3 is 16 amino acids. The CDR3 loop reads CASTSGIAEGLDTQYF. The CDR3 region has the DNA TGTGCCAGCACCTCAGGGATAGCGGAGGGGTTAGATACGCAGTATTTT.

The chain uses TRBV24-1 and TRBJ2-5, with TRBD1 matching over 7 bases. The CDR3 is made up of 15 amino acids. Per germline, CDR1 KGHDR and CDR2 SFDVKD. After removal of 4 bases from V and 3 bases from J, the junction contained 7 bases not matched to a gene. Here the CDR3 DNA reads TGTGCCACCAGTGACCCCGGGACAGCCAAAGAGACCCAGTACTTC. Residues: CATSDPGTAKETQYF.

This clonotype has ten or more counts. The chain carries TRBV5-1 and TRBJ2-1, with D tentatively TRBD2 (7 bases). In germline, CDR1 is SGHRS, CDR2 YFSETQ. V was pared by 0 bases and J by 0 bases, with 10 bases between. This CDR3 contains 16 residues. CDR3 sequence reads: CASSLEGGVSYNEQFF. For the CDR3, the DNA is TGCGCCAGCAGCTTGGAGGGGGGGGTCTCCTACAATGAGCAGTTCTTC.

The sample holds a few counts of this clonotype. The chain has TRBV4-2 and TRBJ2-7; possibly TRBD1 or TRBD2 for D (5 bases each). Trimming pared 3 bases from V and 5 bases from J, leaving 14 bases between. This CDR3 is 14 amino acids long. Germline V CDR1 and CDR2: LGHNA, YNFKEQ. CDR3 residues: CASSQLLQGDEQYF. CDR3 DNA: TGTGCCAGCAGCCAGCTTCTGCAGGGAGACGAGCAGTACTTC.

This chain connects TRBV12-3 or TRBV12-4 to TRBJ2-7; no reliable D call. This CDR3 comprises 12 residues. Trimming removed 3 bases from V and 5 bases from J, with 8 bases in between. The CDR3 is CASSLSAHEQYF. In nucleotides, the CDR3 is TGTGCCAGCAGTTTGTCGGCCCACGAGCAGTACTTC.

As to this clonotype: An end of the junction differs from the germline gene, which may be a read error. The CDR3 sequence: CASSVEDTPSSYNEQYF. DNA for the CDR3: TGTGCCAGCAGTGTAGAGGACACTCCCAGCTCCTACAATGAGCAGTACTTC. This rearrangement joins TRBV9 to TRBJ2-5, with a weak D call TRBD1 (5 bases). This CDR3 spans 17 amino acids. The germline gives CDR1 SGDLS, CDR2 YYNGEE.

This clonotype came up many times. J is TRBJ2-6 and V is TRBV7-6; D uncertain. The CDR3 consists of 17 residues. Germline CDR1 and CDR2: SGHVS and FNYEAQ. Trimming shortened V by 1 base and J by 0 bases, and 10 bases separated the two germline ends. This chain's CDR3 is CASSLELLPSGANVLTF. CDR3 bases: TGTGCCAGCAGCTTAGAGCTTCTCCCCTCTGGGGCCAACGTCCTGACTTTC.

This clonotype has only a few counts. This chain links TRBV12-3 or TRBV12-4 with TRBJ2-2, with D maybe TRBD1 (5 bases). V was trimmed by 5 bases and J by 7 bases, leaving 8 bases between them. The CDR3 is 12 amino acids. The CDR3 loop reads CASSQQVGELFF. CDR3 DNA: TGTGCCAGCAGTCAACAGGTCGGGGAGCTGTTTTTT.

The chain is built from TRBV30 and TRBJ2-7, with D unresolved. This CDR3 is 13 amino acids long. CDR1 and CDR2 (germline): GTSNPN, SVGIG (reference sequence). V was trimmed by 2 bases and J by 0 bases, leaving 8 bases between them. CDR3 region: CAWSKGHSYEQYF. The CDR3 coding sequence is TGTGCCTGGAGTAAAGGCCACTCCTACGAGCAGTACTTC. Complete variable domain (other parts from reference TRBV30 and TRBJ2-7): SQTIHQWPATLVQPVGSPLSLECTVEGTSNPNLYWYRQAAGRGLQLLFYSVGIGQISSEVPQNLSASRPQDRQFILSSKKLLLSDSGFYLCAWSKGHSYEQYFGPGTRLTVT.

In this sample, this clonotype turned up a few times. The genes are TRBV6-1 and TRBJ2-5; D is uncertain. The germline V gene encodes CDR1 MNHNS and CDR2 SASEGT. This CDR3 is built from 11 residues. The V and J ends lost 4 bases and 5 bases respectively, with 5 bases between them. The CDR3 coding sequence is TGTGCCAGCAGTGCAGCGGAGACCCAGTACTTC. This gives the protein CASSAAETQYF.

The gene calls are TRBV6-5 and TRBJ2-1; no clear D gene. Germline CDR1 is MNHEY and CDR2 is SVGAGI. The CDR3 extends over 13 amino acids. V lost 5 bases, J lost 8 bases, and 13 bases lay in between. The CDR3, as DNA: TGTGCCAGCAGTCCTCCAGGCTCCCATGAGCAGTTCTTC. Its translation: CASSPPGSHEQFF.

The gene calls are TRBV20-1 and TRBJ2-7, with D possibly being TRBD2 (6 bases). Trimming removed 6 bases at V and 0 bases at J, with 12 bases between. Germline CDR1 DFQATT, CDR2 SNEGSKA (reference sequence). This CDR3 has 13 amino acids. CDR3 in amino acids: CSARPGASYEQYF. Here the CDR3 DNA reads TGCAGTGCAAGACCGGGAGCCTCCTACGAGCAGTACTTC.

The V and J genes are TRBV27 and TRBJ1-2; D possibly corresponds to TRBD1 (5 bases). Trimming pared 7 bases from V and 0 bases from J, leaving 21 bases between. This CDR3 spans 17 amino acids. Germline assignment: CDR1 MNHEY and CDR2 SMNVEV (reference sequence). The CDR3 region is CASTRPEPTRANYGYTF. For the CDR3, the DNA is TGTGCCAGCACCCGTCCGGAGCCCACCAGGGCTAACTATGGCTACACCTTC.

This clonotype appeared a few times. The chain employs TRBV12-3 or TRBV12-4 and TRBJ2-7, with D unclear. Trimming took off 3 bases at V and 4 bases at J, with 13 bases between the two ends. The CDR3 covers 14 residues. This CDR3 is CASSFEGFGYEQYF. The CDR3 coding sequence is TGTGCCAGCAGTTTTGAAGGGTTTGGGTACGAGCAGTACTTC.

In the case of this clonotype: A junction boundary mismatches the germline segment, possibly from a read error. This rearrangement joins TRBV6-2 or TRBV6-3 to TRBJ2-1; D possibly corresponds to TRBD1 (6 bases). CDR3 length equals 14 residues. Germline loops: CDR1 MNHEY, CDR2 SVGEGT. The CDR3 protein is CASSTRGGYSEQFF. DNA for the CDR3: TGTGCCAGCAGCACCAGGGGCGGCTACAGTGAGCAGTTCTTC.

This clonotype was seen only a few times. The chain has TRBV29-1 and TRBJ1-2; D gene uncertain. V was trimmed by 7 bases and J by 2 bases, leaving 8 bases between them. The CDR3 consists of 11 residues. The germline V gene encodes CDR1 SQVTM and CDR2 ANQGSEA. The CDR3 nucleotides are TGCAGCGCAAGCGACAACTATGGCTACACCTTC. It codes for CSASDNYGYTF.

The CDR3 DNA reads TGTGCCAGCAGTACCCCAAACGGCTATGGCTACACCTTC. Its protein is CASSTPNGYGYTF. The gene calls are TRBV6-2 or TRBV6-3 and TRBJ1-2; the D is unclear. The CDR3 is made up of 13 amino acids. The germline V gene has CDR1 MNHEY and CDR2 SVGEGT. Trimming removed 5 bases from V and 4 bases from J, with 11 bases in between.

The CDR3 reads CSAQGTVEAFF. CDR3 DNA sequence: TGCAGTGCCCAGGGGACAGTTGAAGCTTTCTTT. J is TRBJ1-1 and V is TRBV20-1, with 7 bases identical to TRBD1. Germline CDR1 DFQATT, CDR2 SNEGSKA (reference sequence). The CDR3 has 11 residues. J gave up 7 bases and V 6 bases, and 5 bases lay outside the gene matches.